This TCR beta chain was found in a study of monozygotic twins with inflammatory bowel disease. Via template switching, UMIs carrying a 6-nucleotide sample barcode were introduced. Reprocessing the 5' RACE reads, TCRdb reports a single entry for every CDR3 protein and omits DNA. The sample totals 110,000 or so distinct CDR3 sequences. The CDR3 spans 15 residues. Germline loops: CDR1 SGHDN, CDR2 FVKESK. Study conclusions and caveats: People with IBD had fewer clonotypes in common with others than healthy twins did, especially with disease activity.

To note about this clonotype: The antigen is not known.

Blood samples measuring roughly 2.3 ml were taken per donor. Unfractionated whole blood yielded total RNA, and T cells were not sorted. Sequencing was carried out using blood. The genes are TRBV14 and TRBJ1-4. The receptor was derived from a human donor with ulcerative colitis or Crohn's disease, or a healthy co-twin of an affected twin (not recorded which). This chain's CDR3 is CASSRSSVTNEKLFF.